This paragraph reports one TCR beta chain. The assay was immunoSEQ multiplex PCR, and TCRdb's table has in-frame clones only and misses some. The data contain 11,000 to 15,000 clones, less than 45% of them seen just once; the ten biggest clones take up about 15%. The data are from a study of graft-versus-host responses after intestinal transplantation. About the research overall: In this cohort, recipients had multivisceral, liver-intestinal, or isolated intestinal transplants. Points from the study as a whole: Circulating GvH clones peaking coincided with falling HvG clones soon after transplant. Some GvH clones were seen earlier in gut or blood, suggesting intestinal origin.

V was pared by 0 bases and J by 2 bases, with 5 bases between. CDR3 length: 13 amino acids. CDR1 is MNHEY, CDR2 SVGAGI, per germline. Plating combined about 200,000 CFSE-labeled responder cells with about 200,000 irradiated, violet-dye-labeled stimulator cells. After mixed lymphocyte reaction, dividing CD4+ and CD8+ responder T cells were sorted. Sample: alloreactive CD8+ T cells from a mixed lymphocyte reaction culture, taken before intestinal transplant. Subset specified: CFSE-low proliferating T cells sorted from roughly six-day pre-transplant mixed lymphocyte reaction (GvH or HvG direction). The receptor comes from a human patient who received an intestinal transplant. The chain uses TRBV6-5 and TRBJ2-7; D is unclear. The CDR3 nucleotides read TGTGCCAGCAGTTACTCGAACACCTACGAGCAGTACTTC. Translation: CASSYSNTYEQYF.